The TCR beta chain described here comes from a study of shared clonotypes between healthy human individuals. Findings of the study overall: Across subsets, estimated richness was generally greater for naive than for memory populations. Of the naive CD4 clonotypes, 4% to 5% were shared across a few donors. Researchers sampled blood only, noting tissue repertoires likely differ.

The germline V gene has CDR1 LGHNA and CDR2 YNFKEQ. The CDR3 extends over 14 amino acids. The junction had 8 bases not matched to a gene; V was cut back by 5 bases and J by 4 bases. Comments on this clone: As yet, its antigen is unknown.

Sequencing was performed with immunoSEQ multiplex PCR; in TCRdb, only in-frame clones are kept and a portion is missing. The table includes over a million clones, approximately 80% detected once. Sequencing was performed on memory CD4+ T cells from PBMCs. The subset was: CD45RA-negative fraction. The receptor was derived from a young man in good health. Some clones in this sample may be carry-over from other donors' samples. The V gene is TRBV4-2, the J gene TRBJ2-7; 7 positions agree with TRBD1. The CDR3 loop is CASSRGTEEYEQYF. CDR3 in DNA: TGTGCCAGCAGCAGGGGGACAGAAGAATACGAGCAGTACTTC.